This is a list of T cell receptor beta chains from one sample in a study of blood T cell repertoires in COVID-19. Repertoires were generated with immunoSEQ multiplex PCR, while TCRdb's copy carries only in-frame clones and drops some. The table has some 200,000 clones, about nine tenths seen once. Sequenced sample: peripheral blood. The source is a man aged 65 to 79 with acute or convalescent COVID-19. Both conserved end residues are part of each CDR3. The D gene is left open where the match is weak. A row's size may be missing; if present it is once, few, many or a size class.

size	V	J	D	CDR3	DNA
.	TRBV6-5	TRBJ1-6	TRBD1	CASTTGTVGLSLHF	TGTGCCAGCACCACCGGGACAGTCGGATTATCCCTCCACTTT
.	TRBV7-2	TRBJ2-5	TRBD1	CASSRDRGPETQYF	TGTGCCAGCAGCCGGGACAGGGGGCCTGAGACCCAGTACTTC
.	TRBV4-1	TRBJ2-3	.	CASSQAESRTDTQYF	TGCGCCAGCAGCCAAGCCGAATCCCGGACAGATACGCAGTATTTT
.	TRBV6-2/TRBV6-3	TRBJ2-5	.	CASSWNQGLSETQYF	TGTGCCAGCAGTTGGAACCAGGGGTTGTCGGAGACCCAGTACTTC
.	TRBV21-1	TRBJ1-3	.	CASSNTGADSGNTIYF	TGTGCCAGCAGCAATACAGGGGCAGACTCTGGAAACACCATATATTTT
.	TRBV27	TRBJ2-7	.	CASSPRSSVPYEQYF	TGTGCCAGCAGTCCTCGATCTAGCGTCCCCTACGAGCAGTACTTC
once	TRBV10-3	TRBJ2-5	.	CAIQSGQETQYF	TGTGCCATCCAAAGCGGACAAGAGACCCAGTACTTC
few	TRBV6-5	TRBJ2-6	.	CASSRSSGANVLTF	TGTGCCAGCAGTAGGAGCTCTGGGGCCAACGTCCTGACTTTC
.	TRBV30	TRBJ1-4	TRBD1	CAWRKQGAGEKLFF	TGTGCCTGGAGGAAACAGGGGGCCGGAGAAAAACTGTTTTTT
.	TRBV5-5	TRBJ1-5	.	CASSLEHHSNQPQHF	TGTGCCAGCAGCTTGGAACACCATAGCAATCAGCCCCAGCATTTT
.	TRBV6-2/TRBV6-3	TRBJ2-2	TRBD1	CASSYSRTGSSGELFF	TGTGCCAGCAGTTACTCCAGGACAGGGTCTTCCGGGGAGCTGTTTTTT
.	TRBV6-8	TRBJ1-5	.	CASSPRRKYSNQPQHF	TGTGCCAGCAGCCCGCGCAGGAAGTATAGCAATCAGCCCCAGCATTTT
once	TRBV11-2	TRBJ1-2	.	CASSLTGSVYGYTF	TGTGCCAGCAGCTTAACAGGGTCGGTCTATGGCTACACCTTC
many	TRBV5-4	TRBJ1-1	.	CASSLARGLGTEAFF	TGTGCCAGCAGCTTGGCCCGGGGGTTGGGCACTGAAGCTTTCTTT
.	TRBV28	TRBJ1-1	.	CASSFREFEAFF	TGTGCCAGCAGTTTTCGGGAGTTTGAAGCTTTCTTT
.	TRBV21-1	TRBJ1-2	.	CANEGAGGAFYGYTF	TGTGCCAACGAGGGAGCAGGGGGCGCCTTCTATGGCTACACCTTC
.	TRBV28	TRBJ2-1	TRBD2	CASSSGTSGYNEQFF	TGTGCCAGCAGTTCCGGGACTAGCGGTTACAATGAGCAGTTCTTC
.	TRBV15	TRBJ2-1	.	CATSSRGGLMARDEQFF	TGCGCCACCAGCTCAAGGGGGGGGTTGATGGCCAGGGATGAGCAGTTCTTC
.	TRBV6-5	TRBJ1-1	.	CASRQGSFNTEAFF	TGTGCCAGCAGACAGGGATCGTTCAACACTGAAGCTTTCTTT
.	TRBV29-1	TRBJ2-1	TRBD2	CSVRLAVKYNEQFF	TGCAGCGTGCGACTAGCGGTAAAGTACAATGAGCAGTTCTTC